The 21 T cell receptor beta chains listed next were all sequenced from one sample in a study of T cells in Graves' hyperthyroidism and ophthalmopathy. The investigators amplified TCR beta CDR3 regions from RNA transcripts. A first-round RT-PCR of the TCR CDR3 used the HTBI primer set. Via MiXCR, TCRdb re-called the multiplex PCR reads, giving one row per CDR3 protein. The sample has around 34,000 distinct CDR3 sequences, approximately 52% seen once. Sequencing used blood. These receptors were obtained from a middle-aged woman with Graves' ophthalmopathy.

This clonotype showed up many times. V is TRBV11-3 and J is TRBJ2-7, with 12 positions matching TRBD2. The trim removed 4 bases at V and 2 bases at J, leaving 9 bases unmatched. This CDR3 spans 17 amino acids. CDR1 is SGHNT and CDR2 is YENEEA in the germline V gene. The CDR3 loop is CASSSRLAGAPAYEQYF. In nucleotides, the CDR3 is TGTGCCAGCAGCTCTCGACTAGCGGGAGCTCCAGCCTACGAGCAGTACTTC.

The chain links TRBV10-3 to TRBJ2-2; tentative D call: TRBD2 (6 bases). CDR3 length: 11 residues. Trimming took 6 bases from V and 11 from J, leaving 10 bases between them. Germline V gives CDR1 ENHRY, CDR2 SYGVKD. The DNA of the CDR3 is TGTGCCATCAGGCGGGATATAGAGCTGTTTTTT. Protein sequence: CAIRRDIELFF.

Ten or more counts support this clonotype. The chain joins TRBV10-1 to TRBJ2-2; D gene uncertain. V was pared by 3 bases and J by 6 bases, with 8 bases between. Germline assignment: CDR1 WNHNN and CDR2 SYGVQD (reference sequence). The CDR3 totals 13 residues. The CDR3 loop is CASSDMVPGELFF. As DNA, the CDR3 is TGCGCCAGCAGTGACATGGTCCCCGGGGAGCTGTTTTTT.

Concerning this clonotype itself: One end of the junction varies from germline; a read error may be responsible. V and J are TRBV2 and TRBJ1-4, with D perhaps matching TRBD1 (5 bases). The CDR3 is made up of 14 amino acids. Germline CDR1 is SNHLY and CDR2 is FYNNEI. CDR3 bases: TGTGCCAGCAGTTCGGGACTGGATAGGGAAAGACTGTTTTTT. Its protein is CASSSGLDRERLFF. Filled out from reference TRBV2 and TRBJ1-4, the complete variable domain reads EPEVTQTPSHQVTQMGQEVILRCVPISNHLYFYWYRQILGQKVEFLVSFYNNEISEKSEIFDDQFSVERPDGSNFTLKIRSTKLEDSAMYFCASSSGLDRERLFFGSGTQLSVL.

This clonotype was detected only once. The junction and the germline gene differ at one end; a read error may be behind it. The J gene is TRBJ2-2, the V gene TRBV2; maybe TRBD2 (5 bases). CDR3 length: 14 amino acids. Germline CDR1 SNHLY, CDR2 FYNNEI. CDR3 sequence reads: CASGNTGNTGELSW. CDR3 DNA: TGTGCCAGCGGGAACACGGGGAACACCGGGGAGCTGTCTTGG.

This clonotype appeared many times. V and J are TRBV6-4 and TRBJ2-3, with no clear D. V was cut by 2 bases and J by 1 base, with 4 bases left in between. This CDR3 contains 13 residues. CDR1 MRHNA and CDR2 SNTAGT come from the germline V gene. The CDR3 loop is CASSDGGTDTQYF. CDR3 nucleotide sequence: TGTGCCAGCAGTGACGGGGGCACAGATACGCAGTATTTT.

Only a few counts were recorded for this clonotype. A much larger clone lies one base from this, so it may be a read error. The V gene is TRBV12-3 or TRBV12-4, the J gene TRBJ2-4; 7 nucleotides agree with TRBD2. The CDR3 totals 12 residues. DNA of the CDR3: TGTGCCAGCACCCCGGGAGGAGACATTCAGGACTTC. Translation gives CASTPGGDIQDF.

The J gene is TRBJ2-6, the V gene TRBV10-3; tentatively, D is TRBD1 or TRBD2 (6 bases each). The ends were cut back, 5 bases at V and 4 bases at J, with 15 bases in the middle. Germline V gene data show CDR1 as ENHRY and CDR2 as SYGVKD. The CDR3 has 16 residues. The CDR3 region is CAISPTAGTGANVLTF. The DNA for the CDR3 is TGTGCCATCAGTCCGACTGCGGGGACAGGGGCCAACGTCCTGACTTTC.

In regard to this clonotype: A read error may produce the germline difference seen at one junction end. The chain uses TRBV7-2 and TRBJ2-6, with TRBD2 identical over 12 bases. The V gene's germline CDR1 is SGHTA and CDR2 FQGNSA. The CDR3 covers 15 residues. For the CDR3, the DNA is TGTGCCAGCAGCTTAGAACTAGCGGGGGGCAACGTCCTGACTTTC. This sequence encodes CASSLELAGGNVLTF.

This clonotype is medium-sized. The V gene is TRBV10-3, the J gene TRBJ1-2; D might be TRBD1 (5 bases). V lost 7 bases and J lost 2, with 11 bases in between. Germline lookup yields CDR1 ENHRY and CDR2 SYGVKD. The CDR3 is 13 residues long. CDR3 nucleotides: TGTGCCATCACCAAGGACACCAACTATGGCTACACCTTC. Amino acids: CAITKDTNYGYTF.

The gene calls are TRBV6-2 or TRBV6-3 and TRBJ1-5, with D perhaps TRBD1 (5 bases). The CDR3 has 14 residues. CDR1 and CDR2 from the germline V gene are MNHEY and SVGEGT. V dropped 5 bases and J dropped 11 bases, with 19 bases sitting between them. In DNA form, the CDR3 reads TGTGCCAGCAGTCAAGGGACGATGGGGGAGACCCAGCATTTT. It yields the protein CASSQGTMGETQHF.

The chain couples TRBV5-5 to TRBJ2-7; 9 positions match TRBD1. The trim removed 6 bases at V and 0 bases at J, leaving 7 bases unmatched. This CDR3 is built from 15 residues. CDR1 and CDR2 (germline): SGHKS, YYEKEE (reference sequence). CDR3 sequence reads: CASTITTGGSYEQYF. The CDR3 nucleotides are TGTGCCAGCACCATAACGACAGGGGGCTCCTACGAGCAGTACTTC.

The chain carries TRBV25-1 and TRBJ1-4; D might be TRBD1 (6 bases). The CDR3 consists of 14 residues. The germline V gene has CDR1 MGHDK and CDR2 SYGVNS. With 3 bases removed from V and 3 bases from J, the gap between germline ends came to 8 bases. The CDR3 DNA is TGTGCCAGCAGTGAGGGGGCGCCTAATGAAAAACTGTTTTTT. As protein: CASSEGAPNEKLFF.

The rearrangement uses TRBV7-7 and TRBJ1-6; 10 nucleotides line up with TRBD1. CDR3 length equals 15 residues. The V segment lost 6 bases and the J segment 5 bases; nucleotides outside the gene matches: 4. Germline CDR1 reads SSHAT; CDR2 reads FNYEAQ (reference sequence). This CDR3 reads CASSGTGVHNSPLHF. The DNA for the CDR3 is TGTGCCAGCAGTGGGACAGGGGTCCATAATTCACCCCTCCACTTT.

The chain recombines TRBV7-9 with TRBJ2-3, with 12 positions matching TRBD2. V trimming: 4 bases; J trimming: 9 bases; junction bases outside the gene matches: 5. Germline V gene sequence: CDR1 SEHNR, CDR2 FQNEAQ (reference sequence). This CDR3 contains 14 residues. In nucleotides, the CDR3 is TGTGCCAGCAGCTACAGACTAGCGGGGGACACGCAGTATTTT. Translated: CASSYRLAGDTQYF.

In the case of this clonotype: Germline and junction disagree at one end, which may indicate a read error. CDR3 DNA: TGTGCCAGCAGTCGACTAGCGGAGGGGTCCTGCGAGCAGCACTTC. It yields the protein CASSRLAEGSCEQHF. This chain joins TRBV7-6 and TRBJ2-7; TRBD2 matches 9 bases. CDR1 SGHVS and CDR2 FNYEAQ come from the germline V gene. CDR3 length equals 15 residues.

For this clonotype: The CDR3 does not close with the conserved phenylalanine or tryptophan, likely indicating a read error. The DNA is omitted, as the CDR3 cannot be located on it reliably, and the CDR3 follows TCRdb's listing. CDR3 protein: CASSVLAG. V usage is TRBV9 and J usage is TRBJ2-5; the table's TRBD2 call for D was not verified on the DNA. The CDR3 has 8 amino acids, counting both end residues. The germline V gene encodes CDR1 SGDLS and CDR2 YYNGEE.

V gene TRBV5-1 combines with J gene TRBJ2-7, with 14 bases matching TRBD2. CDR1 and CDR2 (germline): SGHRS, YFSETQ. This CDR3 spans 19 amino acids. V trimming: 4 bases; J trimming: 6 bases; junction bases outside the gene matches: 18. This chain's CDR3 is CASSPRMAGTSGSPPEQYF. In DNA, the CDR3 is TGCGCCAGCAGCCCCAGAATGGCCGGGACTAGCGGGAGCCCCCCCGAGCAGTACTTC.

V usage is TRBV15 and J usage is TRBJ2-5; 8 bases match TRBD1. The CDR3 loop spans 15 amino acids. V was pared by 5 bases and J by 6 bases, with 11 bases of the junction left unmatched. Germline CDR1 reads LNHNV; CDR2 reads YYDKDF (reference sequence). CDR3 loop: CATSAAGQGTKTQYF. In DNA form, the CDR3 reads TGTGCCACCAGCGCCGCAGGACAGGGAACGAAGACCCAGTACTTC.

The chain couples TRBV25-1 to TRBJ2-6; D gene unclear. Germline-derived CDR1 and CDR2 are MGHDK and SYGVNS. CDR3 length: 15 amino acids. V lost 3 bases and J lost 0, with 6 bases in between. The chain's CDR3 is CASSDYNSGANVLTF. CDR3 bases: TGTGCCAGCAGTGACTACAACTCTGGGGCCAACGTCCTGACTTTC.

This clonotype was seen ten or more times. J is TRBJ2-3 and V is TRBV5-1; D unclear. This CDR3 is built from 13 residues. With 4 bases removed from V and 5 bases from J, the gap between germline ends came to 11 bases. CDR1 is SGHRS and CDR2 is YFSETQ in the germline V gene. The CDR3 loop reads CASSAIGEDTQYF. The DNA for the CDR3 is TGCGCCAGCAGCGCAATTGGGGAAGATACGCAGTATTTT.